This T cell receptor (beta chain) originates from a study of somatic mutations in cytotoxic T cells in rheumatoid arthritis. With regard to this clone: The target antigen is unknown.

Germline CDR1 reads MNHEY; CDR2 reads SVGAGI. CDR3 length: 14 residues. Germline trimming cut 6 bases from V and 3 bases from J; bases unmatched to any gene: 4. Clones were read by immunoSEQ multiplex PCR, and TCRdb kept only the in-frame ones, dropping some. The top ten hold under 14% of the sample, which has approximately 13,000 clones, under 75% seen once. General study points: A rise in CD8+ clonality with age was seen in rheumatoid arthritis patients but not in healthy controls.

Healthy control status was assigned to blood donors, whose median age was roughly 50 years (range roughly 20-70) and of whom about 58% were female. The sequence derives from a woman in her 40s in good health. Material for sequencing was CD8+ T cells sorted from blood. The genes are TRBV6-5 and TRBJ2-1; 8 bases line up with TRBD1. CDR3 residues: CASSPGGYYNEQFF. The DNA for the CDR3 is TGTGCCAGCAGCCCAGGGGGCTACTACAATGAGCAGTTCTTC.